Described below is a single T cell receptor beta chain sequence and its context. This clone's antigen is unknown. This entry comes from a study of cytomegalovirus exposure and HLA in healthy donors (dated by TCRdb to the late 2010s). Concerning the study at large: In an earlier analysis of 587 of the donors, 276 Gb of sequence data and 100 million or so unique TCR beta sequences from about 190 million T cells were reported. Roughly 300 gigabases of sequencing data and approximately 85 million unique TCR sequences were included in an early release covering around 650 HLA-typed donors. Among the approximately 400 genotyped donors, approximately 81% belonged to the genetic ancestry cluster associated with self-reported Caucasian donors. The aim of the study was to test whether cataloging public T cell receptors could identify signatures of past pathogen exposure. The study used immunosequencing to profile the T cell repertoires of approximately 640 subjects and linked those repertoires to cytomegalovirus serostatus. Besides the first cohort of roughly 640 subjects, a separate validation cohort made up of some 110 different subjects was used. High-throughput TCR immunosequencing, statistical association of individual TCRs with disease status, and machine learning were combined to predict cytomegalovirus infection status. In a later analysis, previously published TCR beta repertoires from roughly 710 donors were re-analyzed and high-resolution HLA genotyping was added so that TCR occurrence patterns could be studied. Rather than using new phenotypic data, the later analysis identified candidate immune exposures from TCR beta sequences and from how often those sequences occurred across donors. An earlier analysis of nearly 600 of the donors applied high-throughput TCR beta sequencing to assess whether each TCR beta V gene segment acted as functional or pseudogenic. Alongside the repertoire data, information on donor age, sex, ethnicity and CMV serostatus was compiled. A later genetic analysis took genome-wide SNP genotypes for about 60% of the roughly 670 donors and used that subset as a discovery cohort. All discovery cohort repertoires had been generated on a single sequencing platform. Class I and class II HLA loci were covered by the typing at four-digit resolution. Typing coverage differed by locus: A, B, C, DRB1 and DQB1 were typed in roughly 620-630 donors, DQA1 in about 500, DPA1 in 600 to 610, and DPB1 in 450 to 480. Four to six DR-DQ haplotypes were handled as single units for association and clustering, since linkage in the cohort was strong. Among roughly 370 genotyped donors of the cohort, an average of roughly 240,000 unique TCR beta nucleotide sequences were sequenced per donor, around a sixth of them non-productive.

Via the germline V gene, CDR1 is SGHAT and CDR2 FQNNGV. The CDR3, from cysteine to phenylalanine, totals 17 residues. Of all the DNA, just the CDR3 is kept, 51 bases in frame from base 1. The junction shows trimming of 5 bases on V and 5 bases on J, and the gene matches do not reach 11 bases of it. What the work shows at the level of the full study, not this receptor alone: About 15 rarely observed V segments, including chromosome 9 orphons, were excluded from the earlier analysis of some 590 of the donors because counts were too low. Because HLA typing was missing for some donors at each locus, association tests included only the typed subset. An association between a missense DCLRE1C variant and V-gene and J-gene trimming of TCR beta chains was found in a later genetic analysis and replicated in an independent cohort. A later analysis reported that several top co-occurrence clusters appeared linked to parvovirus B19, influenza, CMV and Epstein-Barr virus. A cluster of highly shared sequence variants was judged likely to represent a technical artifact of the sequencing pipeline. Most CMV-associated TCR beta chains appeared to be HLA-restricted in a later analysis, and the HLA associations seemed to be driven largely by CMV exposure. Linkage disequilibrium might explain the correlated functional status among segregating V segments, but an unknown experimental factor could not be ruled out. A few of the identified cytomegalovirus-associated TCR beta chains were confirmed in vitro to be specific for cytomegalovirus antigens. The classifier was reported to diagnose cytomegalovirus status with high specificity and sensitivity in both the original and validation cohorts. According to a later genetic analysis, donors in an Asian-associated ancestry cluster had fewer N-insertions in productive TCRs than the approximately 710-donor mean. The authors suggested that the approach could potentially be extended to other disease states and immunological phenotypes. According to a later analysis, TCR association rates differed among HLA loci, with DRB1 alleles showing the most associated TCRs and HLA-C alleles showing the fewest. The presence/absence analyses assumed that sequencing depth was roughly uniform across donors, and that assumption may not be true. Only TCR beta chains were sequenced in this cohort, and the absence of alpha or paired-chain data limited detectable features. Compared with equally common non-associated chains, HLA-associated TCR beta chains in a later analysis were more clonally expanded and had lower generation probabilities. Some IMGT-functional V segments, including TRBV6-2 and TRBV6-3, could not be distinguished by the 87-base-pair reads and were therefore excluded. Specific HLA alleles were associated with 15,000 to 20,000 TCR beta sequences at a false discovery rate of 0.05 in a later analysis. Immune exposure information for the cohort was limited to CMV serostatus. An earlier analysis of approximately 590 of the donors showed that most TCR beta V segments appeared in productive rearrangements either about 87% or about 30% of the time, which broadly matched IMGT annotations. When HLA alleles, especially DR and DQ, strongly co-occurred, attributing TCR associations to individual alleles was difficult. The study gave a list of around 170 TCR beta chains associated with cytomegalovirus. While some public TCRs were present in many individuals, most TCR sequences turned up only very rarely across donors. A further reported finding was that TCR beta sequences accurately predicted the HLA-A and HLA-B alleles for most subjects in the first cohort.

In total, just over 650 healthy bone marrow donors made up the cohort. Cohort members were all nominally healthy when sampled, although unrecorded immune exposures were likely present. The donor tested CMV seronegative, placing the donor among the 350 or so seronegative members of the cohort. A peripheral blood sample was collected from each donor, and TCR beta sequencing was performed on peripheral blood mononuclear cells. Genomic DNA was extracted from the blood cell samples with the Qiagen DNeasy Blood Extraction Kit. The protocol used for the library was the immunoSEQ multiplex PCR assay. For the multiplex PCR, a mixture combining 60 forward primers for TCR Vbeta segments and 13 reverse primers for TCR Jbeta segments was used. Amplification of the CDR3 region of rearranged TCR beta genes was performed with a multiplex PCR assay on genomic DNA. On the Illumina HiSeq System, the amplified TCR beta libraries were sequenced as 87-base-pair reads. Regarding the original processing steps: A later analysis counted 65 million to 90 million unique TCR beta chains across the 690 or so repertoires, and about 10 million of these chains were shared by at least two donors. To remove PCR and sequencing errors, raw reads were error-corrected and collapsed into unique sequences using a nearest-neighbor algorithm that merged closely related sequences. V, D and J gene segments were assigned by aligning CDR3 sequences to IMGT reference sequences. Each retained sequence needed at least a six-nucleotide match to both a V gene segment and a J gene segment. Rearrangements were called productive when the CDR3 lacked stop codons and stayed in frame with V and J; all others were non-productive. CDR3 was defined by IMGT convention, running from the second conserved V-encoded cysteine to the conserved J-encoded phenylalanine. In an earlier analysis of more than 550 of the donors, sequences lacking an unambiguous match to a single V gene segment were excluded. An earlier analysis of some 500 of the donors classified V segments as functional when productive rearrangements were above 56.7% and as segregating when the standard deviation between donors was above 5%. To diagnose cytomegalovirus status from the catalog of TCR beta chain sequences, a statistical classification framework was built. In a later analysis, V and J genes were assigned by comparing TCR nucleotide sequences against IMGT/GENE-DB human TR gene sequences. Using the TCRdist pipeline, a later analysis assigned CDR3 sequences along with most-parsimonious VDJ recombination scenarios. In a later analysis, each TCR beta chain was defined by its CDR3 amino acid sequence together with its V-gene family, and reads without a unique V-gene family were excluded. In a later analysis, approximately 640 highly shared, low-generation-probability nucleotide sequences were removed to address suspected cross-contamination and a sequencing artifact. In a later analysis, a clonal expansion index for each public chain was calculated from normalized within-repertoire ranks of inferred template counts. Generation probabilities in a later analysis came from a VDJ recombination model fitted to out-of-frame rearrangements, and those results were checked against IGoR. In a later analysis, TCR-TCR, TCR-HLA and TCR-CMV co-occurrence was scored with hypergeometric tests, and a repertoire-size bias correction was applied to TCR pairs. To estimate false discovery rates, a later analysis permuted the HLA or CMV assignments 20 times. A later analysis grouped co-occurring TCRs with DBSCAN, adding TCRdist sequence similarity when clustering within HLA-allele-positive subsets. For co-occurrence clustering, repertoires with fewer than 30,000 or more than 120,000 public chains were excluded, along with five repertoires with anomalous nucleotide sharing. TCRdb limited this immuneACCESS table to in-frame rearrangements with V and J called. A share of clones is missing; checked studies link under half to unresolved V genes, and the rest is unexplained. The V and J calls and clone size are taken from that table; D and trimming were inferred from the DNA. This sample's table carries around 150,000 clones. Jointly, the top ten make up 2% to 3% of the sample.

Sample: PBMCs. The receptor comes from a man in his forties in good health and CMV-seronegative. In this chain, TRBV11-2 is recombined with TRBJ2-6, with TRBD1 identical over 8 junction bases. The DNA sequence is TGTGCCAGCAGCCCCCGGGACAGGTGGATTAGGGCCAACGTCCTGACTTTC. This translates into CASSPRDRWIRANVLTF.